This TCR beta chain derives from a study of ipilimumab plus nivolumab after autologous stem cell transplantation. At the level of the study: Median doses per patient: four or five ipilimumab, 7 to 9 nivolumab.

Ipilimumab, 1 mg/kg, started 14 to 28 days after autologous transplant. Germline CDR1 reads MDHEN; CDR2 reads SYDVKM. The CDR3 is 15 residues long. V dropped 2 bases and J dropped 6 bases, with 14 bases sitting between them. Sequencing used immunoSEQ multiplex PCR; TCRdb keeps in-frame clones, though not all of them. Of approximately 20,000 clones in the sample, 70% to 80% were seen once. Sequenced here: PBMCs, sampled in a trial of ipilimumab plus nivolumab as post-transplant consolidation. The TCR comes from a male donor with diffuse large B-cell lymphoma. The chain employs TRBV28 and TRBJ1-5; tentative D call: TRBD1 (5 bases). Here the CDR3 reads CASSLGITTGQPQHF. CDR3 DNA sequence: TGTGCCAGCAGTTTAGGAATAACTACAGGTCAGCCCCAGCATTTT.